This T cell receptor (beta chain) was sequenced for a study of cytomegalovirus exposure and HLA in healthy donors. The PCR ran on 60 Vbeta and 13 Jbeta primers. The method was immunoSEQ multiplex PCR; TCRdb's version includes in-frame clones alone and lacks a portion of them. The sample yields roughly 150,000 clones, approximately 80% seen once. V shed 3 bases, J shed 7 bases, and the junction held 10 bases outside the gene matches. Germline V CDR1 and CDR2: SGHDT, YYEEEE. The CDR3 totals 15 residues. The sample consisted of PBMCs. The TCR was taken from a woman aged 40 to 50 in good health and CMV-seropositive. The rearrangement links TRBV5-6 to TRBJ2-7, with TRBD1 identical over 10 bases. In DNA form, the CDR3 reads TGTGCCAGCAGCTCGCCGGGGACAGGGGCTTGGGAGCAGTACTTC. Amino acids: CASSSPGTGAWEQYF.